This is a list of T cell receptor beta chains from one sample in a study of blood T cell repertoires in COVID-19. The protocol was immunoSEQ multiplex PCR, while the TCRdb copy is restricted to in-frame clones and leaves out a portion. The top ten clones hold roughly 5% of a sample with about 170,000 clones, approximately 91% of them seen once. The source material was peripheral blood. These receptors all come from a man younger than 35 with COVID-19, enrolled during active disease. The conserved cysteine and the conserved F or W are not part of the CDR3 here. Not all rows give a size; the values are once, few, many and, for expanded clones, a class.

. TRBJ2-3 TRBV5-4 ASSLAGSTDTQY
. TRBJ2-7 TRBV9 ASSLTGRVYEQY
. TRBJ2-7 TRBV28 ASSEGLAEGGYEQY
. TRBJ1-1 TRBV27 ASSRGPGSSTEAF
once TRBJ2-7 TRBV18 ASSPFREGGEQY
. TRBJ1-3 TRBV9 ASSGPQGGRFNSGNTIY
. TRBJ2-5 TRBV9 ASTLTSGIAETQY
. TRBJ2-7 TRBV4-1 ASSQGSIRDRGYEQY
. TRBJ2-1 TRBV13 ASSPLGRGNIYNEQF
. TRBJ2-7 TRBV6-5 ASTHSGSYEQY
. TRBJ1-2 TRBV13 ASSFGREKNGYT
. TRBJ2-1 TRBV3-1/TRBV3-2 ASSQMQGSNEQF
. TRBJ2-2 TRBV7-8 ASSLRDMTEAGELF
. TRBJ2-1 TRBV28 ASSMTGDPYNEQF
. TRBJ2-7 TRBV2 ASRGQGTPSYEQY
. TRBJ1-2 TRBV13 ASSLGPSGGYT
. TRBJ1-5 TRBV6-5 ASSYARGRIQPQH
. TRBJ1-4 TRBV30 AWSPDSYNEKLF
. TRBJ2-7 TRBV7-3 ASSRTGAYEQY
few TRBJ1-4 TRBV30 AWSAGTNEKLF
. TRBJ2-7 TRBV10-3 AISESAGTERSYEQY
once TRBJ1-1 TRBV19 ASSIGSGLMNAEAF
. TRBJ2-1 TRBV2 ASRAGFSYNEQF
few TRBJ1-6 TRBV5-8 ASSTRPGPPLH
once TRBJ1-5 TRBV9 ASSADRCQPQH
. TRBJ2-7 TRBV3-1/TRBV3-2 ASSAGTSGFYEQY
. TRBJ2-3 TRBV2 ASSRLAGATDTQY
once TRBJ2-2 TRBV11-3 ASSRTRGAGELF
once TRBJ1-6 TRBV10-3 AISRGSSYNSPLH
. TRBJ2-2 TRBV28 ASSATGTPNTGELF
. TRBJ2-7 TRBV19 ASSISLAASYEQY